One sample yielded the 3 T cell receptor beta chains listed below, sequenced in a study of blood T cell repertoires in COVID-19. Assay used: immunoSEQ multiplex PCR; TCRdb lists only in-frame clones, some missing. This sample has roughly 60,000 clones, with roughly 87% found just once. Sequencing was carried out using peripheral blood. These receptors were taken from a human donor with acute or convalescent COVID-19. The donor label of this sample is uncertain.

The chain recombines TRBV5-1 with TRBJ2-3; 10 bases line up with TRBD2. The CDR3 length is 16 residues. The germline V gene encodes CDR1 SGHRS and CDR2 YFSETQ. The V segment lost 2 bases and the J segment 5 bases; nucleotides outside the gene matches: 8. The CDR3 sequence: CASSLPSGGALDTQYF. CDR3 nucleotides: TGCGCCAGCAGCTTACCAAGCGGGGGGGCCCTAGATACGCAGTATTTT.

In its sample, this clone was seen a few times. The V call is TRBV5-1, the J call TRBJ1-2; the match to TRBD1 covers 7 bases. Germline V lookup: CDR1 SGHRS, CDR2 YFSETQ. The CDR3 has 13 amino acids. The trim removed 4 bases at V and 5 bases at J, leaving 5 bases unmatched. For the CDR3, the DNA is TGCGCCAGCAGCCTAGGGACAGCTTATGGCTACACCTTC. Translation gives CASSLGTAYGYTF.

The chain employs TRBV24-1 and TRBJ2-1, with D maybe TRBD2 (6 bases). CDR3 length: 16 amino acids. With 5 bases removed from V and 7 bases from J, the gap between germline ends came to 20 bases. Germline-derived CDR1 and CDR2 are KGHDR and SFDVKD. This CDR3 is CATSAARLAAGNEQFF. The CDR3 DNA is TGTGCCACCAGTGCCGCCAGACTGGCCGCGGGGAATGAGCAGTTCTTC.